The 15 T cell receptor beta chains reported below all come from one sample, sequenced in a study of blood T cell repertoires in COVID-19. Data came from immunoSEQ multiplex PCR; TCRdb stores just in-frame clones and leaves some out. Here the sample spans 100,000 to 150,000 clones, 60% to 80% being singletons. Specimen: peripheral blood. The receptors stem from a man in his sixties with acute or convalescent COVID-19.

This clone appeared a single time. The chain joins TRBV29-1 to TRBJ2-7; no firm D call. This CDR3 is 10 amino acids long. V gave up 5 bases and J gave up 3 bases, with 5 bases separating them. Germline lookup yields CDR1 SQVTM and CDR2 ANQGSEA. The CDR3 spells CSVFHYEQYF. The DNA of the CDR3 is TGCAGCGTTTTCCACTACGAGCAGTACTTC.

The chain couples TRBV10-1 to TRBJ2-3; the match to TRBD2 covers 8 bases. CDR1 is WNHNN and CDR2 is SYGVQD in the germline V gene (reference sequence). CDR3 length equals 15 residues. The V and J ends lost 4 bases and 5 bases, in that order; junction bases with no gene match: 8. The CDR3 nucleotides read TGCGCCAGCAGTGGCACGGGGGGGCCAGGAGATACGCAGTATTTT. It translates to CASSGTGGPGDTQYF.

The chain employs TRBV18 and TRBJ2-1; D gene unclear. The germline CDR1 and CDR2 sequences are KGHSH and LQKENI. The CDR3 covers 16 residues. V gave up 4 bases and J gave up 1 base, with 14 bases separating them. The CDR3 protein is CASSLQHARSYNEQFF. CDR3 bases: TGTGCCAGCTCACTACAACACGCGCGGTCCTACAATGAGCAGTTCTTC.

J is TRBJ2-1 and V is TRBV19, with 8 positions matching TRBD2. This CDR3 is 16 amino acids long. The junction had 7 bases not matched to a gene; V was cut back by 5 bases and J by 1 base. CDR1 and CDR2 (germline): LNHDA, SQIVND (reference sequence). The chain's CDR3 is CASSVIAGSSYNEQFF. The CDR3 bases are TGTGCCAGTAGTGTGATAGCGGGAAGTTCCTACAATGAGCAGTTCTTC. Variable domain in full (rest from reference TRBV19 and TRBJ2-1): DGGITQSPKYLFRKEGQNVTLSCEQNLNHDAMYWYRQDPGQGLRLIYYSQIVNDFQKGDIAEGYSVSREKKESFPLTVTSAQKNPTAFYLCASSVIAGSSYNEQFFGPGTRLTVL.

CDR3 in amino acids: CASSPPGSWETQYF. CDR3 DNA: TGTGCCAGCAGTCCTCCTGGGAGTTGGGAGACCCAGTACTTC. The chain has TRBV27 and TRBJ2-5; D is possibly TRBD2 (5 bases). Per the germline V gene, CDR1 is MNHEY and CDR2 is SMNVEV (reference sequence). Trimming shortened V by 5 bases and J by 5 bases, and 15 bases separated the two germline ends. CDR3 size: 14 residues.

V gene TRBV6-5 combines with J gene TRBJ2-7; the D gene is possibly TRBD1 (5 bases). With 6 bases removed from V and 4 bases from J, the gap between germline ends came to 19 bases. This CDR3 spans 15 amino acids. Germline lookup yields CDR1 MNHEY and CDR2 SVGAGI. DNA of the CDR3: TGTGCCAGCAGCCCAGGGTATGGAGACCGATACGAGCAGTACTTC. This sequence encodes CASSPGYGDRYEQYF.

The CDR3 region has the DNA TGTGCCAGCAGCTTGAGAGAGGCAGGAAACACCATATATTTT. As protein: CASSLREAGNTIYF. J is TRBJ1-3 and V is TRBV5-6; D is ambiguous. Germline CDR1 reads SGHDT; CDR2 reads YYEEEE. The germline V and J ends were trimmed by 1 base and 4 bases, with 9 bases remaining between them. The CDR3 is 14 amino acids.

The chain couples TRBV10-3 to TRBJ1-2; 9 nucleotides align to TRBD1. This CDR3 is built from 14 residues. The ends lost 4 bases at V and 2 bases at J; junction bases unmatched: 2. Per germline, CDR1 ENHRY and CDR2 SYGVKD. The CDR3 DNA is TGTGCCATCAGTGCAGGACAGGGGAACTATGGCTACACCTTC. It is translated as CAISAGQGNYGYTF.

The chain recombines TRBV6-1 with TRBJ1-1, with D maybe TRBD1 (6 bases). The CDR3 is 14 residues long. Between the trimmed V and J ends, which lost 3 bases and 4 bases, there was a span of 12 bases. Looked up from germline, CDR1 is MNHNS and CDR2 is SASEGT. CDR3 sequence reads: CASSEGQEGTEAFF. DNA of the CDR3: TGTGCCAGCAGTGAGGGACAAGAGGGCACTGAAGCTTTCTTT.

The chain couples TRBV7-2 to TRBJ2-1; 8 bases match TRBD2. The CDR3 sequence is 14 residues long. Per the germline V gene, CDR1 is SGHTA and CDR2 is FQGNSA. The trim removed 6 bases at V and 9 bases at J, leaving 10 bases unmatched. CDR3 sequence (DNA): TGTGCCAGCAGAGACATCGGGGGGGAGGGTGAGCAGTTCTTC. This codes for CASRDIGGEGEQFF.

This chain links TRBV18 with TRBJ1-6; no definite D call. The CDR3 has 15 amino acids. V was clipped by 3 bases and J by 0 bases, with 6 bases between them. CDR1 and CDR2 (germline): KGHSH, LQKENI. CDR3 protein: CASSPYGSYNSPLHF. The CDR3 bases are TGTGCCAGCTCACCCTACGGCTCCTATAATTCACCCCTCCACTTT.

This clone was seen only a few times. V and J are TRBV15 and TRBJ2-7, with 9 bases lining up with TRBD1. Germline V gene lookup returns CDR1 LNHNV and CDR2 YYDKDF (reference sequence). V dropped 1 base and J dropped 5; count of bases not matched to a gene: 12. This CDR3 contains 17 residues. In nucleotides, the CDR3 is TGTGCCACCAGCAGAGGGCAAACCGGGACAGGGTACCACGAGCAGTACTTC. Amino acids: CATSRGQTGTGYHEQYF.

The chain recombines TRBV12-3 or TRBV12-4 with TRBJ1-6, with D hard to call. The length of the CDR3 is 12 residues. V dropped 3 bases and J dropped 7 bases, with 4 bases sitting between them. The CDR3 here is CASSLRNSPLHF. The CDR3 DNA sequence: TGTGCCAGCAGTTTGCGCAATTCACCCCTCCACTTT.

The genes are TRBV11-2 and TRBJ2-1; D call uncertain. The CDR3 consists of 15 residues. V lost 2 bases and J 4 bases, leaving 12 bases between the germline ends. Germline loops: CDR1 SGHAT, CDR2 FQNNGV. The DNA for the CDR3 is TGTGCCAGCAGCTTAACCAATCTAAGATACAATGAGCAGTTCTTC. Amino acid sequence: CASSLTNLRYNEQFF.

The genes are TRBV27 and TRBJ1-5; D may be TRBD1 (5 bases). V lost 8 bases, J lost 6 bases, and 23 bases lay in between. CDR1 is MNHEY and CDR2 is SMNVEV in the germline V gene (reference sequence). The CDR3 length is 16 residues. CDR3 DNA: TGTGCCAGCCGCGCGGCAGGGATTGGGGAGGGTCAGCCCCAGCATTTT. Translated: CASRAAGIGEGQPQHF.